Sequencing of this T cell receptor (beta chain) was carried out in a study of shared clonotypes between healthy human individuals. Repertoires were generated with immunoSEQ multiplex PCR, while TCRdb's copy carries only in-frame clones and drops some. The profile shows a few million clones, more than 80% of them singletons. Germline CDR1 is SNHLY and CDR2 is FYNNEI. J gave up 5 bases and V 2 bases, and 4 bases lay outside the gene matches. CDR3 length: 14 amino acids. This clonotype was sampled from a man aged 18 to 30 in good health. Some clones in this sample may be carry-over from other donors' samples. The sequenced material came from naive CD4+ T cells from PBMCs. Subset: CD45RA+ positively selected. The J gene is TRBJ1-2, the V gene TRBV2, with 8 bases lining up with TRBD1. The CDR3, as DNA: TGTGCCAGCAGTGAAAGGGGACAGGCTTATGGCTACACCTTC. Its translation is CASSERGQAYGYTF.